This T cell receptor beta chain was retrieved from a study of post-analysis software for immune sequencing data. Overall study: Patients with relapsing-remitting, secondary progressive and progressive-relapsing multiple sclerosis courses were all represented.

Incorporated into the TCR beta cDNA libraries were unique molecular identifiers, which served to reduce PCR and sequencing biases. Input amounts of 1 to 10 million T cells were used. These gave around 500,000 cDNA molecules, so each molecule approximated one T cell. MiXCR, run by TCRdb on the PCR reads, gives a single entry per CDR3 protein. The data show approximately 660,000 distinct CDR3 sequences, approximately 59% seen once. The study's findings and limits: By F measure, strong co-clustering occurred among samples prepared in the same batch. Patients with multiple sclerosis recorded significantly lower normalized Chao1 diversity than controls, the study found.

Concerning this clonotype itself: Its antigen is undetermined.

This TCR derives from a girl under 10 years old with multiple sclerosis. The sequenced sample consisted of blood.

For the CDR3, the DNA is TGTGCCAGCATACAGGATGTTAATGAAAAACTGTTTTTT. Translating gives CASIQDVNEKLFF. The chain links TRBV2 to TRBJ1-4; D is possibly TRBD1 (5 bases). Trimming shortened V by 7 bases and J by 4 bases, and 10 bases separated the two germline ends. From germline, CDR1 is SNHLY and CDR2 FYNNEI. This CDR3 spans 13 amino acids.